This is a list of T cell receptor beta chains from one sample in a study of blood T cell repertoires in COVID-19. The assay was immunoSEQ multiplex PCR, and TCRdb's table has in-frame clones only and misses some. The sample records around 190,000 clones, under 80% being singletons. The sequenced sample consisted of PBMCs or T cells enriched from blood (not recorded which). The source is a woman aged 50 to 65 with acute COVID-19. CDR3s include the opening cysteine and the closing phenylalanine or tryptophan. D genes are given only for firm matches. Clone size is not always given. Where it is, it says once, few, many or a class for expanded clones.

J,length,V,size,D,DNA,CDR3
TRBJ1-1,17,TRBV6-1,few,NA,TGTGCCAGCAGTGAACATTACATGAACACCCCCGACACTGAAGCTTTCTTT,CASSEHYMNTPDTEAFF
TRBJ1-1,11,TRBV7-9,once,NA,TGTGCCACCCGGGGTGGCACTGAAGCTTTCTTT,CATRGGTEAFF
TRBJ2-3,19,TRBV2,NA,NA,TGTGCCAGCAGTGAAGGATCCGTTAGAGGGATTACTAGCACAGATACGCAGTATTTT,CASSEGSVRGITSTDTQYF
TRBJ1-6,15,TRBV19,NA,NA,TGTGCCAGTAGTACTCACAGGGACTATAATTCACCCCTCCACTTT,CASSTHRDYNSPLHF
TRBJ2-5,18,TRBV14,once,NA,TGTGCCAGCAGCCAAGGGATTTGGCAGGGAAGACTTGGAGAGACCCAGTACTTC,CASSQGIWQGRLGETQYF
TRBJ2-3,15,TRBV24-1,NA,TRBD1,TGTGCCACCAGTGATATGGGACAGGGCACAGATACGCAGTATTTT,CATSDMGQGTDTQYF
TRBJ2-3,16,TRBV14,once,TRBD1,TGTGCCAGCAGCCAAAATCGACAGGGGAAGGGAGATACGCAGTATTTT,CASSQNRQGKGDTQYF
TRBJ1-5,12,TRBV5-6,NA,NA,TGTGCCAGCAGCTCCTCCGGGCAGCCCCAGCATTTT,CASSSSGQPQHF
TRBJ2-1,11,TRBV9,NA,NA,TGTGCCAGCAGCCCAGGGGTTGAGCAGTTCTTC,CASSPGVEQFF
TRBJ2-1,15,TRBV5-5,NA,NA,TGTGCCAGCAGCTTGCTCAACGGTACGATCAATGAGCAGTTCTTC,CASSLLNGTINEQFF
TRBJ1-5,14,TRBV3-1/TRBV3-2,NA,NA,TGTGCCAGCAGCCAAGATGCGGGGGGTCAGCCCCAGCATTTT,CASSQDAGGQPQHF
TRBJ1-1,13,TRBV6-4,NA,NA,TGTGCCAGCGGGAAACAGGGAAACACTGAAGCTTTCTTT,CASGKQGNTEAFF
TRBJ1-2,15,TRBV28,NA,TRBD1,TGTGCCAGCAGTCCACCCCGAGGACAGGGCTATGGCTACACCTTC,CASSPPRGQGYGYTF
TRBJ2-5,13,TRBV18,few,NA,TGTGCCAGCTCTACCTCACCCGGAGAGACCCAGTACTTC,CASSTSPGETQYF
TRBJ2-3,16,TRBV13,NA,TRBD2,TGTGCCAGCAGCCAAATTAGCGGGGGGGGCAGAGATACGCAGTATTTT,CASSQISGGGRDTQYF
TRBJ1-2,12,TRBV12-3/TRBV12-4,NA,TRBD1,TGTGCCAGCAGTTTGACACAGGGGGTCTACACCTTC,CASSLTQGVYTF